The rows below give T cell receptor beta chains drawn from one sample of a study of blood T cell repertoires in COVID-19. Clones were sequenced by immunoSEQ multiplex PCR, and TCRdb holds only the in-frame ones, with some missing. The table lists about 120,000 clones, over 65% of them singletons. Specimen: peripheral blood. Receptor source: a young man with acute or convalescent COVID-19. Both conserved end residues are part of each CDR3. The D gene is left open where the match is weak. The listing skips clone size in some rows; elsewhere it reads once, few, many or a size class.

size: -; D: -; J: TRBJ2-5; V: TRBV5-1; DNA: TGCGCCAGCAGCTTGGCGCCAGGCCAAGAGACCCAGTACTTC; CDR3: CASSLAPGQETQYF
size: -; D: -; J: TRBJ1-2; V: TRBV19; DNA: TGTGCCACAAGGGAGGGCTATGGCTACACCTTC; CDR3: CATREGYGYTF
size: few; D: TRBD1; J: TRBJ1-5; V: TRBV7-2; DNA: TGTGCCAGCAGTCCTGGGACAGGTCGAAGCAATCAGCCCCAGCATTTT; CDR3: CASSPGTGRSNQPQHF
size: few; D: TRBD2; J: TRBJ2-5; V: TRBV28; DNA: TGTGCCAGCAGCCTCCTAGCGGAGAAGGGGGAGACCCAGTACTTC; CDR3: CASSLLAEKGETQYF
size: -; D: -; J: TRBJ1-2; V: TRBV6-5; DNA: TGTGCCAGCAGTTATGGGCAGGGAGGCCTCTATGGCTACACCTTC; CDR3: CASSYGQGGLYGYTF
size: -; D: -; J: TRBJ2-7; V: TRBV19; DNA: TGTGCCAGTAGTCACGGCTACGAGCAGTACTTC; CDR3: CASSHGYEQYF
size: -; D: -; J: TRBJ2-1; V: TRBV10-1; DNA: TGCGCCAGCAGTGAGTCCGGCCGGCGGATAAGCTCCTACAATGAGCAGTTCTTC; CDR3: CASSESGRRISSYNEQFF
size: -; D: TRBD1; J: TRBJ2-2; V: TRBV6-5; DNA: TGTGCCAGCAGTTACCCCACAGGGGGCGACACCGGGGAGCTGTTTTTT; CDR3: CASSYPTGGDTGELFF
size: -; D: -; J: TRBJ1-1; V: TRBV7-8; DNA: TGTGCCAGCAGCTTAGTGGCGACTAACACTGAAGCTTTCTTT; CDR3: CASSLVATNTEAFF
size: -; D: TRBD1; J: TRBJ2-7; V: TRBV9; DNA: TGTGCCAGCAGCGTAACACAGGGGCCGCCCTACGAGCAGTACTTC; CDR3: CASSVTQGPPYEQYF
size: -; D: TRBD1; J: TRBJ2-1; V: TRBV5-5; DNA: TGTGCCAGCAGCTTGCGGGCAGGGGGTGGAGATGAGCAGTTCTTC; CDR3: CASSLRAGGGDEQFF
size: few; D: TRBD2; J: TRBJ2-2; V: TRBV27; DNA: TGTGCCAGCAGTTTCGGGGTCGGGGAGGGCCACACCGGGGAGCTGTTTTTT; CDR3: CASSFGVGEGHTGELFF
size: -; D: -; J: TRBJ2-5; V: TRBV3-1/TRBV3-2; DNA: TGTGCCAGCAGCCAAGTAGGACAGTCCAGGGAGACCCAGTACTTC; CDR3: CASSQVGQSRETQYF
size: -; D: TRBD2; J: TRBJ2-5; V: TRBV7-7; DNA: TGTGCTAGCAGCGTACTAGCGTTTGATGAGACCCAGTACTTC; CDR3: CASSVLAFDETQYF
size: -; D: -; J: TRBJ2-1; V: TRBV4-2; DNA: TGTGCCAGCAGCCTCCTTCAGGGCGGATCCTCCTACAATGAGCAGTTCTTC; CDR3: CASSLLQGGSSYNEQFF
size: -; D: -; J: TRBJ2-5; V: TRBV7-9; DNA: TGTGCCAGCAACCCGGTCGAAGGGGCCCAGTACTTC; CDR3: CASNPVEGAQYF